This record looks at one TCR beta chain sequence and its context. What it binds is not known. Generated by immunoSEQ multiplex PCR, the TCRdb table keeps only in-frame clones and is missing some. The sample holds about 140,000 clones, 80% to 95% seen once. The junction had 12 bases not matched to a gene; V was cut back by 6 bases and J by 7 bases. Germline assignment: CDR1 SNHLY and CDR2 FYNNEI. The CDR3 has 15 amino acids. This entry comes from a study of T cell responses to AZD1222 COVID-19 vaccine. General study points: The CD4 TCRs associated with vaccination extended across spike and predominated at 160-218 and 743-854.

V gene TRBV2 combines with J gene TRBJ2-5; 9 positions match TRBD2. The sequenced sample was peripheral blood, obtained 28 days after the second AZD1222 dose. This clonotype originated in an adult who received the AZD1222 COVID-19 vaccine. The CDR3: CASSGSSGSVGTQYF. CDR3 bases: TGTGCCAGCAGCGGTAGTAGCGGGAGTGTTGGGACCCAGTACTTC.